These 27 T cell receptor beta chains were sequenced from one sample in a study of CD8 T cells in Susac syndrome. It was with random hexamers that roughly 0.45 to 1 ug RNA was reverse transcribed. From the immunoSEQ multiplex PCR reads, TCRdb called clonotypes with MiXCR, one entry per CDR3 protein. The table records over 100,000 distinct CDR3 sequences, 85% to 95% of them present only once. The specimen was CD8+ T cells from PBMCs. The receptors come from a human donor in good health.

The chain links TRBV30 to TRBJ2-7, with TRBD1 as a possible D gene (6 bases). This CDR3 is built from 13 residues. V dropped 2 bases and J dropped 3 bases, with 11 bases sitting between them. The germline V gene has CDR1 GTSNPN and CDR2 SVGIG (reference sequence). The CDR3 DNA sequence: TGTGCCTGGAGTATAGGGACATTCTACGAGCAGTACTTC. This translates into CAWSIGTFYEQYF.

This chain connects TRBV2 to TRBJ2-1; D is possibly TRBD1 or TRBD2 (5 bases each). The CDR3 has 15 amino acids. Germline values: CDR1 SNHLY, CDR2 FYNNEI. V was shortened by 6 bases and J by 6 bases, with 18 bases between the two germline ends. The CDR3 sequence is CASRGERRARNEQFF. The CDR3 nucleotides read TGTGCCAGCAGGGGGGAGCGGAGAGCCCGCAATGAGCAGTTCTTC.

The chain combines TRBV20-1 with TRBJ2-2; 8 bases fit TRBD2. CDR3 length: 15 residues. The germline V gene encodes CDR1 DFQATT and CDR2 SNEGSKA (reference sequence). The trim removed 4 bases at V and 5 bases at J, leaving 9 bases unmatched. CDR3 loop: CSAIAGTRGTGELFF. The DNA for the CDR3 is TGCAGTGCTATAGCCGGGACTAGAGGGACCGGGGAGCTGTTTTTT.

The chain recombines TRBV29-1 with TRBJ2-2; 7 bases line up with TRBD2. CDR1 and CDR2 (germline): SQVTM, ANQGSEA. This CDR3 has 16 amino acids. V lost 7 bases and J lost 7; bases outside the gene matches: 18. The CDR3 spells CSAVLADRLTYGELFF. The CDR3 DNA follows: TGCAGCGCGGTCCTAGCGGACCGCCTCACATACGGGGAGCTGTTTTTT.

This sequence joins TRBV20-1 and TRBJ1-1; D is undetermined. CDR3 length: 12 amino acids. The V and J ends lost 3 bases and 0 bases respectively, with 5 bases between them. In germline, CDR1 is DFQATT, CDR2 SNEGSKA (reference sequence). The CDR3 DNA sequence: TGCAGTGCTAGTTTGATGAACACTGAAGCTTTCTTT. Its protein is CSASLMNTEAFF.

This chain connects TRBV7-9 to TRBJ2-7; the D is unclear. The CDR3 sequence is 12 residues long. From germline, CDR1 is SEHNR and CDR2 FQNEAQ (reference sequence). V lost 2 bases, J lost 2 bases, and 4 bases lay in between. Here the CDR3 reads CASSLTTYEQYF. CDR3 nucleotides: TGTGCCAGCAGCTTAACGACCTACGAGCAGTACTTC.

This clonotype was seen once. The chain uses TRBV18 and TRBJ2-5; 7 positions agree with TRBD2. This CDR3 contains 16 residues. J was trimmed by 5 bases and V by 3 bases; bases with no gene match: 12. CDR1 and CDR2 (germline): KGHSH, LQKENI. CDR3: CASSPLPKRGFETQYF. The CDR3, as DNA: TGTGCCAGCTCACCCCTCCCGAAGCGGGGCTTCGAGACCCAGTACTTC.

The genes are TRBV12-3 or TRBV12-4 and TRBJ2-3; D not certain. Trimming stripped 5 bases from V and 8 bases from J, with 11 bases between. The CDR3 covers 12 residues. The CDR3 nucleotides are TGTGCCAGCAGTCCTGCTATGAGTACGCAGTATTTT. Translating it yields CASSPAMSTQYF.

The chain carries TRBV15 and TRBJ1-1, with 7 positions matching TRBD1. This CDR3 spans 12 amino acids. V lost 5 bases and J lost 11; bases outside the gene matches: 8. From germline, CDR1 is LNHNV and CDR2 YYDKDF (reference sequence). The CDR3 sequence: CATSSAGGEAFF. For the CDR3, the DNA is TGTGCCACCAGCTCGGCAGGGGGTGAGGCTTTCTTT.

This clonotype appeared once. The gene calls are TRBV5-4 and TRBJ2-2; 11 bases match TRBD2. The trim removed 4 bases at V and 5 bases at J, leaving 7 bases unmatched. The germline CDR1 and CDR2 sequences are SGHNT and YYREEE (reference sequence). This CDR3 contains 16 residues. The CDR3 bases are TGTGCCAGCAGCCTAGGACTAGCGGGTGAGACCGGGGAGCTGTTTTTT. Translating it yields CASSLGLAGETGELFF.

The V gene is TRBV7-2, the J gene TRBJ1-1; a possible D gene is TRBD1 (5 bases). The CDR3 spans 13 residues. Per germline, CDR1 SGHTA and CDR2 FQGNSA. V lost 3 bases, J lost 7 bases, and 12 bases lay in between. DNA for the CDR3: TGTGCCAGCAGCTTCCGGGACGGCCGTGAAGCTTTCTTT. This encodes CASSFRDGREAFF.

V usage is TRBV27 and J usage is TRBJ1-1; possible D gene TRBD1, 6 bases. V lost 8 bases to trimming and J lost 7 bases, with 20 bases between them. The CDR3 is made up of 14 amino acids. The germline gives CDR1 MNHEY, CDR2 SMNVEV (reference sequence). DNA of the CDR3: TGTGCCAGCGAAGGCCCGGGCAGGGGAGGTGAAGCTTTCTTT. Its translation is CASEGPGRGGEAFF.

J is TRBJ2-3 and V is TRBV20-1; the D call may be TRBD1 or TRBD2 (6 bases each). Germline V gene lookup returns CDR1 DFQATT and CDR2 SNEGSKA (reference sequence). V gave up 0 bases and J gave up 2 bases, with 12 bases separating them. The length of the CDR3 is 15 residues. DNA of the CDR3: TGCAGTGCTAGAGATTCCGGGGGCCTCACAGATACGCAGTATTTT. Amino acids: CSARDSGGLTDTQYF.

The chain is built from TRBV7-2 and TRBJ1-1; no reliable D call. CDR1 is SGHTA and CDR2 is FQGNSA in the germline V gene. V dropped 1 base and J dropped 1 base, with 7 bases sitting between them. The CDR3 sequence is 14 residues long. The CDR3, as DNA: TGTGCCAGCAGCTTAGGGATTTCGAACACTGAAGCTTTCTTT. This translates into CASSLGISNTEAFF.

The rearrangement joins TRBV9 to TRBJ2-7; D gene ambiguous. This CDR3 has 14 residues. CDR1 is SGDLS, CDR2 YYNGEE, per germline. V lost 1 base and J lost 1, with 9 bases in between. CDR3 coding DNA: TGTGCCAGCAGCGTAAGCCCCAGTTCCTACGAGCAGTACTTC. This sequence encodes CASSVSPSSYEQYF.

The chain carries TRBV3-1 and TRBJ2-3; D possibly uses TRBD1 or TRBD2 (7 bases each). V was shortened by 8 bases and J by 9 bases, with 15 bases between the two germline ends. The CDR3 extends over 12 amino acids. The germline V gene encodes CDR1 LGHDT and CDR2 YNNKEL (reference sequence). The CDR3 region is CASEGGGQTQYF. The CDR3 DNA reads TGTGCCAGCGAGGGGGGGGGACAGACGCAGTATTTT.

V usage is TRBV30 and J usage is TRBJ1-6, with D unclear. Germline V gives CDR1 GTSNPN, CDR2 SVGIG (reference sequence). Trimming stripped 5 bases from V and 7 bases from J, with 6 bases between. This CDR3 has 11 amino acids. The CDR3 bases are TGTGCCTGGGACGGGAATTCACCCCTCCACTTT. This encodes CAWDGNSPLHF. Combining the CDR3 with reference TRBV30 and TRBJ1-6 gives the whole variable domain SQTIHQWPATLVQPVGSPLSLECTVEGTSNPNLYWYRQAAGRGLQLLFYSVGIGQISSEVPQNLSASRPQDRQFILSSKKLLLSDSGFYLCAWDGNSPLHFGNGTRLTVT.

The chain couples TRBV4-3 to TRBJ2-3; no firm D call. Germline V gene data show CDR1 as LGHNA and CDR2 as YSLEER. The CDR3 consists of 13 residues. Deletions cut 1 base from V and 6 bases from J, with 8 bases between. This CDR3 is CASSQVYPDTQYF. In nucleotides, the CDR3 is TGCGCCAGCAGCCAAGTCTATCCGGATACGCAGTATTTT.

The chain is built from TRBV23-1 and TRBJ1-2; D is perhaps TRBD1 (6 bases). TRBV23-1 is flagged as an ORF with uncertain function. Trimming took off 2 bases at V and 4 bases at J, with 23 bases between the two ends. The CDR3 length is 18 residues. The CDR3: CASSQPEKLEGVVYGYTF. For the CDR3, the DNA is TGCGCCAGCAGTCAACCGGAAAAGCTCGAGGGGGTAGTCTATGGCTACACCTTC.

The rearrangement links TRBV5-1 to TRBJ2-7, with 10 bases that match TRBD2. The ends lost 6 bases at V and 2 bases at J; junction bases unmatched: 8. The CDR3 is 15 residues long. The germline gives CDR1 SGHRS, CDR2 YFSETQ. The CDR3 sequence: CASTSTSGSPYEQYF. The CDR3 DNA reads TGCGCCAGCACGTCGACTAGCGGGTCCCCCTACGAGCAGTACTTC.

The chain joins TRBV7-8 to TRBJ2-1; D uncertain. Germline CDR1 and CDR2: SGHVS and FQNEAQ. Trimming shortened V by 5 bases and J by 6 bases, and 11 bases separated the two germline ends. The length of the CDR3 is 13 residues. CDR3 in DNA: TGTGCCAGCAGCCCCGAAGCGCCCAATGAGCAGTTCTTC. Its translation: CASSPEAPNEQFF. The complete variable domain, with remaining parts taken from reference TRBV7-8 and TRBJ2-1, reads GAGVSQSPRYKVAKRGQDVALRCDPISGHVSLFWYQQALGQGPEFLTYFQNEAQLDKSGLPSDRFFAERPEGSVSTLKIQRTQQEDSAVYLCASSPEAPNEQFFGPGTRLTVL.

The chain links TRBV4-3 to TRBJ2-1, with D possibly TRBD2 on 6 matching bases. Germline V CDR1 and CDR2: LGHNA, YSLEER. The V and J ends lost 0 bases and 2 bases respectively, with 11 bases between them. The CDR3 runs to 16 residues. Here the CDR3 DNA reads TGCGCCAGCAGCCAAGATCCAGCGGGCACCTACAATGAGCAGTTCTTC. Amino acid sequence: CASSQDPAGTYNEQFF.

The chain recombines TRBV12-3 or TRBV12-4 with TRBJ2-3; D is perhaps TRBD2 (6 bases). V lost 6 bases, J lost 2 bases, and 12 bases lay in between. CDR3 size: 14 residues. The CDR3 loop is CASRWTTLTDTQYF. CDR3 in DNA: TGTGCCAGCAGGTGGACTACCCTCACAGATACGCAGTATTTT.

The rearrangement joins TRBV6-5 to TRBJ2-1; TRBD1 matches 7 bases. The V segment lost 0 bases and the J segment 4 bases; nucleotides outside the gene matches: 18. Germline values: CDR1 MNHEY, CDR2 SVGAGI. This CDR3 comprises 20 residues. CDR3 amino acids: CASSYSRQGRPLSFYNEQFF. As DNA, the CDR3 is TGTGCCAGCAGTTACTCGCGACAGGGCCGTCCTCTCTCTTTTTACAATGAGCAGTTCTTC.

The chain combines TRBV4-3 with TRBJ2-7; 8 bases fit TRBD2. From germline, CDR1 is LGHNA and CDR2 YSLEER. With 6 bases clipped from V and 2 bases from J, the junction kept 9 bases outside the gene matches. CDR3 length: 15 residues. The CDR3 bases are TGCGCCAGCAGTATGGCTAGCGGGCCGACCTACGAGCAGTACTTC. Its protein product is CASSMASGPTYEQYF.

The table lists this clonotype with a count of one. The CDR3 here is CASSLSLAGGNTGELFF. Here the CDR3 DNA reads TGCGCCAGCAGTCTGAGTTTAGCGGGAGGAAACACCGGGGAGCTGTTTTTT. The chain carries TRBV5-1 and TRBJ2-2, with 10 bases matching TRBD2. CDR1 is SGHRS, CDR2 YFSETQ, per germline. CDR3 size: 17 residues. Germline trimming cut 5 bases from V and 2 bases from J; bases unmatched to any gene: 9.

The chain has TRBV4-3 and TRBJ2-4, with D possibly called TRBD1 or TRBD2 (5 bases each). Germline V lookup: CDR1 LGHNA, CDR2 YSLEER. The ends were cut back, 0 bases at V and 0 bases at J, with 12 bases in the middle. This CDR3 spans 17 amino acids. The chain's CDR3 is CASSQDLGPIAKNIQYF. Here the CDR3 DNA reads TGCGCCAGCAGCCAAGATTTGGGACCTATAGCCAAAAACATTCAGTACTTC.